What follows are 5 T cell receptor beta chains derived from one specimen sequenced in a study of blood T cells in healthy people across ages. A sample-barcoded 5' primer and a J-beta primer mix were used in a second PCR of roughly 6 to 11 cycles. TCRdb reprocessed the 5' RACE reads via MiXCR and lists one record per CDR3 protein. The repertoire includes nearly 800,000 distinct CDR3 sequences, about 56% of them detected once, and more than 25% sits in the top ten. Input material: blood. The receptor set was obtained from a middle-aged man in good health.

The chain uses TRBV29-1 and TRBJ1-2; no clear D gene. The ends were cut back, 4 bases at V and 8 bases at J, with 11 bases in the middle. Germline V gene sequence: CDR1 SQVTM, CDR2 ANQGSEA. This CDR3 is 11 amino acids long. The CDR3 reads CSVVVGRGYTF. The CDR3 DNA is TGCAGCGTTGTTGTAGGGAGGGGCTACACCTTC.

The V gene is TRBV5-1, the J gene TRBJ2-7, with 11 bases aligning to TRBD2. CDR3 size: 16 residues. Looked up from germline, CDR1 is SGHRS and CDR2 is YFSETQ. With V trimmed by 3 bases and J by 5 bases, 10 bases remained unmatched. The CDR3 spells CASSWTPSGRKNEQYF. The CDR3 DNA sequence: TGCGCCAGCAGCTGGACTCCTAGCGGGAGGAAGAACGAGCAGTACTTC.

This clonotype was seen a handful of times. The chain links TRBV25-1 to TRBJ2-3; the match to TRBD2 covers 13 bases. The length of the CDR3 is 17 residues. J gave up 0 bases and V 6 bases, and 6 bases lay outside the gene matches. Per germline, CDR1 MGHDK and CDR2 SYGVNS. The CDR3 DNA sequence: TGTGCCAGCAGCTTGACTAGCGGGGGGCTCAGCACAGATACGCAGTATTTT. It codes for CASSLTSGGLSTDTQYF.

The gene calls are TRBV10-3 and TRBJ1-1; tentative D call: TRBD1 (6 bases). V was clipped by 6 bases and J by 3 bases, with 20 bases between them. The CDR3 runs 16 residues. CDR1 is ENHRY, CDR2 SYGVKD, per germline. The CDR3 is CAIRAPRGEGDTEAFF. The CDR3 DNA follows: TGTGCCATCAGGGCCCCCAGGGGCGAAGGGGACACTGAAGCTTTCTTT.

This clonotype was seen a handful of times. The CDR3: CASSKSPVTYEQYF. The DNA of the CDR3 is TGTGCCAGCAGCAAATCGCCGGTAACCTACGAGCAGTACTTC. This sequence joins TRBV21-1 and TRBJ2-7. TRBV21-1 is recorded as a pseudogene. This CDR3 spans 14 amino acids.